This TCR beta chain was sequenced in a study of blood T cell repertoires in COVID-19. Per the original data handling: Scientists estimated how many nucleated cells there were by amplifying reference gene primers. The data were produced by immunoSEQ multiplex PCR, yet TCRdb's version contains in-frame clones alone and is incomplete. V and J calls and clone size follow that table, whereas D and trimming were derived from the DNA. Altogether about 210,000 clones are present, roughly nine tenths being singletons, with the ten largest covering over 1.5%. The CDR3 sequence is 17 residues long. With V trimmed by 7 bases and J by 3 bases, 14 bases remained unmatched.

The sequenced sample consisted of peripheral blood. This TCR was sampled from an older man with acute or convalescent COVID-19. The chain carries TRBV23-1 and TRBJ2-7, with 11 positions matching TRBD1. TRBV23-1 is flagged as an ORF with uncertain function. The CDR3 DNA reads as TGCGCCAGCATCCGGACAGGGGGCTGGTGGGACGACTACGAGCAGTACTTC. Its translation is CASIRTGGWWDDYEQYF.